A selection of T cell receptor beta chains follows, all from one sample in a study of blood T cell repertoires in COVID-19. Sequencing used immunoSEQ multiplex PCR; TCRdb keeps in-frame clones, though not all of them. The sample lists 200,000 to 300,000 clones; 84% were seen once. The sample comprised peripheral blood. The receptors were gathered from a man in his 60s with acute or convalescent COVID-19. Each CDR3 is given with its conserved first and last residue. Each record gives: clone size, D gene, V gene, J gene, CDR3 protein, CDR3 DNA. The D gene is left open where the match is weak. Size is stated for part of the rows, as once, few or many counts, or as a class when the clone is expanded.

-,-,TRBV28,TRBJ1-1,CASGVSGLRDTEAFF,TGTGCCAGCGGGGTTAGCGGTTTGCGGGACACTGAAGCTTTCTTT
-,-,TRBV19,TRBJ1-6,CASSPRRPDRSSYNSPLHF,TGTGCCAGTAGTCCCCGAAGACCGGATCGGAGCTCCTATAATTCACCCCTCCACTTT
-,TRBD2,TRBV7-2,TRBJ2-7,CASSLWGGGEQYF,TGTGCCAGCAGCTTATGGGGCGGGGGAGAGCAGTACTTC
-,TRBD2,TRBV4-1,TRBJ2-1,CASSPPGSGRSEQFF,TGCGCCAGCAGCCCACCTGGGAGCGGGAGGAGCGAGCAGTTCTTC
-,-,TRBV5-1,TRBJ2-2,CASSFRTGFTGELFF,TGCGCCAGCAGCTTCAGAACAGGGTTCACCGGGGAGCTGTTTTTT
-,-,TRBV7-6,TRBJ2-2,CASSSYRGGAANTGELFF,TGTGCCAGCAGCTCCTACCGGGGAGGAGCAGCGAACACCGGGGAGCTGTTTTTT
once,TRBD2,TRBV4-2,TRBJ2-5,CASSQEASGTKTQYF,TGTGCCAGCAGCCAAGAGGCTAGCGGGACAAAGACCCAGTACTTC
-,TRBD2,TRBV2,TRBJ2-5,CASSRTSGEETQYF,TGTGCCAGCAGTCGGACTAGCGGTGAAGAGACCCAGTACTTC
-,TRBD1,TRBV30,TRBJ1-6,CAWSLGQLVYNSPLHF,TGTGCCTGGAGTTTGGGACAGCTGGTTTATAATTCACCCCTCCACTTT
-,TRBD1,TRBV9,TRBJ1-1,CASSAGQGNTEAFF,TGTGCCAGCAGCGCGGGACAGGGGAACACTGAAGCTTTCTTT
-,-,TRBV16,TRBJ1-2,CASSPAGVYGDYGYTF,TGTGCCAGCAGCCCGGCCGGCGTTTATGGAGACTATGGCTACACCTTC
-,TRBD2,TRBV5-1,TRBJ2-5,CASQFSGTSGGAFGETQYF,TGCGCCAGCCAATTCTCCGGGACTAGCGGGGGGGCGTTTGGGGAGACCCAGTACTTC
few,-,TRBV29-1,TRBJ1-4,CSVGATNEKLFF,TGCAGCGTCGGTGCAACTAATGAAAAACTGTTTTTT
-,-,TRBV12-3/TRBV12-4,TRBJ2-5,CASRGTLQETQYF,TGTGCCAGCAGGGGGACTCTTCAAGAGACCCAGTACTTC
-,-,TRBV7-3,TRBJ1-1,CASSLTFGGNTEAFF,TGTGCCAGCAGCTTAACGTTCGGGGGGAACACTGAAGCTTTCTTT
-,-,TRBV7-2,TRBJ2-1,CASSSETYYNEQFF,TGTGCCAGCAGCTCAGAGACTTACTACAATGAGCAGTTCTTC
-,-,TRBV30,TRBJ1-1,CAWRRGEGDTEAFF,TGTGCCTGGAGGAGGGGGGAGGGGGACACTGAAGCTTTCTTT
-,-,TRBV13,TRBJ1-3,CASSFLGGYSGNTIYF,TGTGCCAGCAGCTTCCTGGGGGGTTACTCTGGAAACACCATATATTTT
once,-,TRBV3-1/TRBV3-2,TRBJ1-1,CASSQQGGTEAFF,TGTGCCAGCAGCCAACAGGGCGGCACTGAAGCTTTCTTT
-,TRBD2,TRBV11-3,TRBJ2-3,CASSPGAGAMQYF,TGTGCCAGCAGCCCAGGAGCGGGAGCGATGCAGTATTTT
-,TRBD1,TRBV10-3,TRBJ1-1,CAISDPGQNIRAEAFF,TGTGCCATCAGTGACCCGGGACAGAATATTAGGGCTGAAGCTTTCTTT
-,TRBD1,TRBV7-9,TRBJ1-3,CASSLVWDRGQAGNTIYF,TGTGCCAGCAGCTTAGTTTGGGACAGGGGGCAAGCTGGAAACACCATATATTTT
-,-,TRBV5-6,TRBJ1-1,CASSLVTGYSEAFF,TGTGCCAGCAGCTTGGTCACGGGGTACTCTGAAGCTTTCTTT
-,TRBD1,TRBV7-3,TRBJ2-6,CASSLTGGQGVPLAGANVLTF,TGTGCCAGCAGCTTAACGGGCGGACAGGGGGTCCCCCTGGCTGGGGCCAACGTCCTGACTTTC
-,-,TRBV10-3,TRBJ1-1,CAIKIQGPNTEAFF,TGTGCCATCAAGATTCAGGGTCCGAACACTGAAGCTTTCTTT
-,TRBD1,TRBV18,TRBJ1-3,CASSRTGGRIGNTIYF,TGTGCCAGCTCAAGGACAGGGGGGCGCATTGGAAACACCATATATTTT
-,-,TRBV5-1,TRBJ1-3,CASSLSGTGNTIYF,TGCGCCAGCAGCTTGTCGGGAACAGGGAACACCATATATTTT
-,-,TRBV18,TRBJ1-4,CASSIRGSNEKLFF,TGTGCCAGCTCCATTAGGGGTTCTAATGAAAAACTGTTTTTT
-,TRBD2,TRBV5-1,TRBJ2-3,CASSAAGDRADTQYF,TGCGCCAGCAGCGCAGCGGGAGATCGCGCAGATACGCAGTATTTT
-,-,TRBV6-5,TRBJ2-7,CASSPSIQGSYEQYF,TGTGCCAGCAGTCCCTCAATCCAGGGTTCCTACGAGCAGTACTTC
-,TRBD2,TRBV4-3,TRBJ2-7,CASSQASGRRYEQYF,TGCGCCAGCAGCCAAGCTAGCGGGAGACGGTACGAGCAGTACTTC
-,-,TRBV5-1,TRBJ1-5,CASSLSGDSNQPQHF,TGCGCCAGCAGCTTGTCGGGAGATAGCAATCAGCCCCAGCATTTT
-,-,TRBV5-4,TRBJ2-7,CASSFGSYEQYF,TGTGCCAGCAGCTTTGGCAGTTACGAGCAGTACTTC
once,TRBD2,TRBV11-2,TRBJ2-5,CASSLGRTSGRAVETQYF,TGTGCCAGCAGCTTGGGGAGGACTAGCGGGAGGGCCGTAGAGACCCAGTACTTC
-,-,TRBV5-1,TRBJ2-2,CASSFFQGGGELFF,TGCGCCAGCAGCTTTTTCCAGGGAGGCGGGGAGCTGTTTTTT
few,-,TRBV6-1,TRBJ2-7,CASSDYDRYYEQYF,TGTGCCAGCAGTGATTACGACAGGTACTACGAGCAGTACTTC
-,-,TRBV6-1,TRBJ1-1,CASSEGGQNTEAFF,TGTGCCAGCAGTGAAGGCGGACAGAACACTGAAGCTTTCTTT
-,-,TRBV5-1,TRBJ2-1,CASSLGSSYNEQFF,TGCGCCAGCAGCTTGGGGAGCTCCTACAATGAGCAGTTCTTC
-,-,TRBV9,TRBJ1-2,CASSVDSQVSNYGYTF,TGTGCCAGCAGCGTAGATTCGCAGGTATCTAACTATGGCTACACCTTC
few,TRBD2,TRBV6-5,TRBJ2-1,CASTISGRGGVRQFF,TGTGCCAGCACCATAAGCGGGAGAGGGGGGGTTCGGCAGTTCTTC
once,TRBD2,TRBV7-3,TRBJ2-2,CASSLSRDGGFAGELFF,TGTGCCAGCAGCTTGTCAAGGGACGGGGGGTTCGCCGGGGAGCTGTTTTTT